Sequencing of this TCR beta chain was carried out in a study of T cell changes during pregnancy in multiple sclerosis. The CDR3 totals 16 residues. Germline loops: CDR1 LGHNA, CDR2 YSLEER. J was trimmed by 8 bases and V by 2 bases; bases with no gene match: 14. TCRdb's table, derived via immunoSEQ multiplex PCR, lists solely in-frame clones and lacks some. The sample lists tens of thousands of clones, approximately 90% occurring once. The sample here was peripheral blood, taken in the second trimester of pregnancy. The receptor was derived from a female donor in good health, enrolled as a control in a pregnancy study. The V call is TRBV4-3, the J call TRBJ1-2; 7 bases map to TRBD1. This CDR3 reads CASSQKKGQPLEGYTF. CDR3 sequence (DNA): TGCGCCAGCAGCCAAAAAAAGGGACAGCCACTGGAGGGCTACACCTTC.